The 26 T cell receptor beta chains below were found in one sample sequenced in a study of spatial heterogeneity in lung cancer. Overall study results and limits: For expanded intratumoral alpha and beta TCRs, counts tracked tumor mutation counts.

One entry per CDR3 protein results from TCRdb running MiXCR on the 5' RACE reads. The sample records some 7,000 distinct CDR3 sequences, under 3.5% being singletons. Time point noted: sample taken at primary tumor resection. No antigens are known for them. The sample in question was lung tumor tissue, obtained at surgery. These receptors were obtained from a male donor with early-stage non-small cell lung cancer.

This clonotype appeared many times. The chain recombines TRBV7-3 with TRBJ2-2; 12 nucleotides line up with TRBD2. CDR3 length equals 19 residues. V dropped 1 base and J dropped 6; count of bases not matched to a gene: 12. CDR1 and CDR2 (germline): SGHTA, FQGTGA. The DNA for the CDR3 is TGTGCCAGCAGCTTAAGTCCCCCCTCTAGCGGGGGGGCCCCCGGGGAGCTGTTTTTT. It translates to CASSLSPPSSGGAPGELFF.

The V call is TRBV5-8, the J call TRBJ2-1; unclear D gene. In germline, CDR1 is SGHTS, CDR2 YDEGEE. The CDR3 extends over 12 amino acids. Trimming took 4 bases from V and 7 from J, leaving 9 bases between them. CDR3 sequence (DNA): TGTGCCAGCAGCCGAGAGGTTAATGAGCAGTTCTTC. This codes for CASSREVNEQFF.

This clonotype was recorded at least ten times. The CDR3 nucleotides read TGTGCCAGCAGCTTAGAATTGAGCAATCAGCCCCAGCATTTT. This sequence encodes CASSLELSNQPQHF. The chain combines TRBV7-2 with TRBJ1-5; D is ambiguous. CDR3 length equals 14 residues. Trimming cost V 1 base and J 1 base, with 5 bases left between them. Per germline, CDR1 SGHTA and CDR2 FQGNSA.

In this sample, this clonotype turned up many times. The CDR3 is CASSLHPSGSNEQFF. CDR3 DNA: TGTGCCAGCAGTCTCCACCCTTCAGGGTCCAATGAGCAGTTCTTC. This rearrangement joins TRBV27 to TRBJ2-1; D might be TRBD1 (5 bases). CDR1 and CDR2 from the germline V gene are MNHEY and SMNVEV (reference sequence). The V end was cut by 5 bases, the J end by 6 bases, with 17 bases between. There are 15 residues in the CDR3.

This clonotype appeared a few times. This sequence joins TRBV18 and TRBJ1-6; no firm D call. This CDR3 comprises 12 residues. V was clipped by 6 bases and J by 10 bases, with 10 bases between them. The germline gives CDR1 KGHSH, CDR2 LQKENI. The CDR3 protein is CASSIAGSPLHF. Here the CDR3 DNA reads TGTGCCAGCTCCATCGCCGGCTCACCCCTCCACTTT.

This clonotype came up many times. V usage is TRBV4-2 and J usage is TRBJ1-3, with D uncertain. The ends were cut back, 1 base at V and 4 bases at J, with 5 bases in the middle. The CDR3 is 13 residues long. Germline V gene lookup returns CDR1 LGHNA and CDR2 YNFKEQ. In nucleotides, the CDR3 is TGTGCCAGCAGCCAAGTCGGGGGAAACACCATATATTTT. This encodes CASSQVGGNTIYF.

The chain employs TRBV18 and TRBJ2-5, with unresolved D. The CDR3 extends over 11 amino acids. Trimming cost V 4 bases and J 5 bases, with 5 bases left between them. Germline CDR1 and CDR2: KGHSH and LQKENI. CDR3 coding DNA: TGTGCCAGCTCACGAAGCGAGACCCAGTACTTC. The encoded protein is CASSRSETQYF.

In this sample, this clonotype turned up many times. This chain joins TRBV5-1 and TRBJ1-2; D is uncertain. The CDR3 is 11 amino acids. Germline lookup yields CDR1 SGHRS and CDR2 YFSETQ. The V end lost 0 bases, the J end lost 6 bases, and 3 bases lay between the germline ends. CDR3 in amino acids: CASSLADGYTF. The CDR3 DNA reads as TGCGCCAGCAGCTTGGCCGATGGCTACACCTTC.

This clonotype was seen repeatedly, ten times or more. The V call is TRBV5-1, the J call TRBJ1-1; TRBD1 is a possible D gene (6 bases). Germline CDR1 reads SGHRS; CDR2 reads YFSETQ. The V end lost 3 bases, the J end lost 5 bases, and 17 bases lay between the germline ends. The CDR3 totals 15 residues. The CDR3 sequence: CASSWGSGARTEAFF. DNA of the CDR3: TGCGCCAGCAGCTGGGGATCGGGGGCGCGGACTGAAGCTTTCTTT.

This clonotype ranks as medium-sized (0.01 to 0.1%). This chain uses TRBV19 with TRBJ2-1, with 8 bases that match TRBD1. The CDR3 consists of 15 residues. Germline loops: CDR1 LNHDA, CDR2 SQIVND (reference sequence). V shed 7 bases, J shed 6 bases, and the junction held 11 bases outside the gene matches. The CDR3 spells CASNFGTGILNEQFF. CDR3 nucleotides: TGTGCCAGTAATTTTGGGACAGGAATACTCAATGAGCAGTTCTTC.

Within the sample, this clonotype is medium-sized. A much larger clone lies one base from this, so it may be a read error. This chain uses TRBV12-3 or TRBV12-4 with TRBJ2-1, with 8 nucleotides matching TRBD2. Unmatched junction bases numbered 14, after V lost 6 bases and J lost 7 bases. The CDR3 loop spans 16 amino acids. CDR3 nucleotide sequence: TGTGCCAGCAGCCAGATAGGCGGGACTAGAGGAAATGAGCAGTTCTTC. Encoded protein: CASSQIGGTRGNEQFF.

In its sample, this clonotype was seen many times. The rearrangement links TRBV9 to TRBJ2-1, with 11 bases that match TRBD2. Germline V lookup: CDR1 SGDLS, CDR2 YYNGEE. The CDR3 sequence is 15 residues long. Losses at the gene ends were 2 bases for V and 4 bases for J; bases not matched to a gene: 2. The CDR3 is CASSVGTSGYNEQFF. The DNA of the CDR3 is TGTGCCAGCAGCGTCGGGACTAGCGGTTACAATGAGCAGTTCTTC.

This clonotype appeared many times. The rearrangement joins TRBV5-1 to TRBJ2-3; no reliable D call. CDR1 SGHRS and CDR2 YFSETQ come from the germline V gene. CDR3 length: 12 amino acids. V lost 2 bases to trimming and J lost 4 bases, with 5 bases between them. CDR3 region: CASSFTSDTQYF. The CDR3 DNA is TGCGCCAGCAGCTTTACCTCAGATACGCAGTATTTT.

This clonotype was counted ten times or more. The CDR3 reads CASSLDSEAFF. The CDR3 nucleotides are TGTGCCAGCAGTTTAGACAGCGAAGCTTTCTTT. V usage is TRBV12-3 or TRBV12-4 and J usage is TRBJ1-1; D ambiguous. This CDR3 spans 11 amino acids. V lost 1 base and J 8 bases, leaving 5 bases between the germline ends.

This clonotype was seen ten or more times. The chain recombines TRBV27 with TRBJ2-7, with 9 nucleotides matching TRBD1. V dropped 6 bases and J dropped 6; count of bases not matched to a gene: 9. This CDR3 contains 14 residues. Germline V CDR1 and CDR2: MNHEY, SMNVEV (reference sequence). In DNA, the CDR3 is TGTGCCAGCAGATCAACCGGGACAGGGACCGAGCAGTACTTC. Translation gives CASRSTGTGTEQYF.

This clonotype was detected ten times or more. V gene TRBV29-1 combines with J gene TRBJ1-6; 7 bases map to TRBD1. With 6 bases clipped from V and 10 bases from J, the junction kept 12 bases outside the gene matches. CDR1 is SQVTM and CDR2 is ANQGSEA in the germline V gene. This CDR3 has 14 residues. The CDR3 coding sequence is TGCAGCGTCCGCGTTGCAGGGGGAGGCTCACCCCTCCACTTT. This encodes CSVRVAGGGSPLHF.

This clonotype is labeled medium-sized. V gene TRBV6-2 or TRBV6-3 combines with J gene TRBJ2-1; no definite D call. Germline-derived CDR1 and CDR2 are MNHEY and SVGEGT. V shed 2 bases and J shed 3 bases, with 20 bases lying between them. This CDR3 comprises 18 residues. CDR3 region: CASSYPETAYTIYNEQFF. CDR3 DNA sequence: TGTGCCAGCAGTTACCCCGAAACGGCGTACACTATCTACAATGAGCAGTTCTTC.

As regards this clonotype: Just one base apart from a much larger clone, this may be a read error. V is TRBV30 and J is TRBJ1-1, with D hard to call. Deletions cut 4 bases from V and 4 bases from J, with 10 bases between. The CDR3 has 12 residues. Looked up from germline, CDR1 is GTSNPN and CDR2 is SVGIG (reference sequence). This CDR3 is CAWTGGCTEAFF. CDR3 DNA sequence: TGTGCCTGGACAGGCGGCTGCACTGAAGCTTTCTTT.

Within the sample, this clonotype is medium-sized. V and J are TRBV11-2 and TRBJ1-1; TRBD1 agrees at 8 bases. This CDR3 is built from 13 residues. Germline CDR1 and CDR2: SGHAT and FQNNGV. V dropped 8 bases and J dropped 5; count of bases not matched to a gene: 7. CDR3 residues: CASQLQGVTEAFF. CDR3 in DNA: TGTGCCAGCCAACTACAGGGGGTAACTGAAGCTTTCTTT.

This clonotype was seen repeatedly, ten times or more. The chain combines TRBV20-1 with TRBJ2-1; TRBD2 aligns across 12 bases. V trimming: 0 bases; J trimming: 7 bases; junction bases outside the gene matches: 13. Looked up from germline, CDR1 is DFQATT and CDR2 is SNEGSKA (reference sequence). The CDR3 extends over 18 amino acids. CDR3 protein: CSARDVGASGGARNEQFF. The CDR3 DNA is TGCAGTGCTAGAGATGTGGGTGCTAGCGGGGGGGCCAGAAATGAGCAGTTCTTC.

This clonotype has at least ten counts. The V gene is TRBV5-8, the J gene TRBJ1-1; perhaps TRBD1 as D (5 bases). V dropped 7 bases and J dropped 5 bases, with 12 bases sitting between them. CDR1 is SGHTS, CDR2 YDEGEE, per germline. This CDR3 region has 12 residues. This chain's CDR3 is CASDVWGTEAFF. CDR3 coding DNA: TGTGCCAGCGATGTCTGGGGGACTGAAGCTTTCTTT.

By share, this clonotype counts as medium-sized. The chain couples TRBV11-2 to TRBJ2-1, with 10 nucleotides matching TRBD2. The CDR3 runs 16 residues. V lost 3 bases and J lost 8; bases outside the gene matches: 10. Germline values: CDR1 SGHAT, CDR2 FQNNGV. The DNA for the CDR3 is TGTGCCAGCAGCTTGGAGCTAGCGGGAGCAAAAGATGAGCAGTTCTTC. It codes for CASSLELAGAKDEQFF.

This clonotype has a count of ten or more. V gene TRBV11-1 combines with J gene TRBJ1-1; D not resolved. This CDR3 has 14 residues. V was shortened by 5 bases and J by 1 base, with 11 bases between the two germline ends. The V gene's germline CDR1 is SGHAT and CDR2 FQDESV (reference sequence). The CDR3 loop reads CASSVGPWNTEAFF. The CDR3 coding sequence is TGTGCCAGCAGCGTAGGACCGTGGAACACTGAAGCTTTCTTT. Variable domain in full (rest from reference TRBV11-1 and TRBJ1-1): EAEVAQSPRYKITEKSQAVAFWCDPISGHATLYWYRQILGQGPELLVQFQDESVVDDSQLPKDRFSAERLKGVDSTLKIQPAELGDSAMYLCASSVGPWNTEAFFGQGTRLTVV.

This clonotype is medium-sized within its sample. V and J are TRBV20-1 and TRBJ2-1; 12 bases line up with TRBD2. The germline gives CDR1 DFQATT, CDR2 SNEGSKA (reference sequence). Losses at the gene ends were 3 bases for V and 7 bases for J; bases not matched to a gene: 7. This CDR3 has 15 residues. The DNA of the CDR3 is TGCAGTGCTAGGAGGGATCTAGCGGGAGGGAATGAGCAGTTCTTC. Protein: CSARRDLAGGNEQFF.

The rearrangement links TRBV11-2 to TRBJ2-3; 10 bases align to TRBD2. The CDR3 loop spans 15 amino acids. The V and J ends lost 8 bases and 1 base, in that order; junction bases with no gene match: 6. Looked up from germline, CDR1 is SGHAT and CDR2 is FQNNGV. The CDR3 coding sequence is TGTGCCAGCCAAAGCCTAGCGGGGGGCACAGATACGCAGTATTTT. This gives the protein CASQSLAGGTDTQYF.

The rearrangement links TRBV27 to TRBJ1-2; D perhaps matches TRBD1 (6 bases). Germline V CDR1 and CDR2: MNHEY, SMNVEV (reference sequence). This CDR3 is 13 amino acids long. Trimming took 4 bases from V and 1 from J, leaving 7 bases between them. This chain's CDR3 is CASSSRGNYGYTF. The DNA for the CDR3 is TGTGCCAGCAGTTCCAGGGGTAACTATGGCTACACCTTC.